This is a list of T cell receptor beta chains from one sample in a study of cytomegalovirus exposure and HLA in healthy donors. Sequenced by immunoSEQ multiplex PCR; TCRdb stores in-frame clones only, minus some. The sample carries under 250,000 clones, over 80% recorded once. Specimen: PBMCs. The receptors shown here come from a woman aged 18-29 years in good health and CMV-seronegative. CDR3s include the opening cysteine and the closing phenylalanine or tryptophan. D genes are given only for firm matches. Expanded clones are given a class, and other clones once, few, many or no size at all.

>.|TRBJ1-2|TRBD1|TRBV7-9
TGTGCCAGCAGAACGGGACAGGGGGATTATAACTATGGCTACACCTTC
CASRTGQGDYNYGYTF
>few|TRBJ1-2|TRBD1|TRBV27
TGTGCCAGCAGTTCCCGACAGGGGGCGGATGGCTACACCTTC
CASSSRQGADGYTF
>.|TRBJ1-3|.|TRBV19
TGTGCCAGTAGTACGTCCGACTCTGGAAACACCATATATTTT
CASSTSDSGNTIYF
>.|TRBJ1-2|.|TRBV7-2
TGTGCCAGCAGCTTGGGACGCAGCTATGCGGGCTACACCTTC
CASSLGRSYAGYTF
>.|TRBJ1-3|TRBD1|TRBV6-5
TGTGCCAGCAGCCGGGGGACAGACTCTGGAAACACCATATATTTT
CASSRGTDSGNTIYF
>once|TRBJ2-1|TRBD2|TRBV11-2
TGTGCCAGCAGCTTAGGAAAGCGGGAGCTTTACAATGAGCAGTTCTTC
CASSLGKRELYNEQFF
>.|TRBJ1-2|.|TRBV5-1
TGCGCCAGCAGCTTGGGTCGTCGTAGTGTGGGCTATGGCTACACCTTC
CASSLGRRSVGYGYTF
>once|TRBJ1-2|.|TRBV2
TGTGCCAGCAGTGGGGTTAACTATGGCTACACCTTC
CASSGVNYGYTF
>few|TRBJ2-1|TRBD2|TRBV28
TGTGCCAGCAGTTACTCTAGCGGGAGAAATGAGCAGTTCTTC
CASSYSSGRNEQFF
>.|TRBJ2-3|.|TRBV4-1
TGCGCCAGCAGCCTGTCTAGCACAGATACGCAGTATTTT
CASSLSSTDTQYF
>once|TRBJ1-1|TRBD1|TRBV5-1
TGCGCCAGCAGCCCACAGGGACAGCACACTGAAGCTTTCTTT
CASSPQGQHTEAFF
>once|TRBJ2-2|.|TRBV7-2
TGTGCCAGCAGCTTAGGCGGGCGTGCAGGGGAGCTGTTTTTT
CASSLGGRAGELFF
>once|TRBJ2-1|TRBD1|TRBV5-1
TGCGCCAGCAGCCCTTCCAGGACAGGGGGCTGGGATGAGCAGTTCTTC
CASSPSRTGGWDEQFF
>few|TRBJ1-5|TRBD1|TRBV12-5
TGTGCTAGGGACAGGGGAAATCAGCCCCAGCATTTT
CARDRGNQPQHF
>.|TRBJ2-1|TRBD2|TRBV6-5
TGTGCCAGCAGTTACTCGGCTAGCGGTGCCTACAATGAGCAGTTCTTC
CASSYSASGAYNEQFF
>.|TRBJ2-1|TRBD2|TRBV18
TGTGCCAGCTCACCTTCCTTAGCGGGAGCGGGGAATGAGCAGTTCTTC
CASSPSLAGAGNEQFF
>once|TRBJ2-7|.|TRBV14
TGTGCCAGCAGCCAAGATGGTTTTATAGGCAGCCCCTATACCTACGAGCAGTACTTC
CASSQDGFIGSPYTYEQYF
>.|TRBJ1-2|.|TRBV9
TGTGCCAGCAGCGTAGGTGGGGCTAACTATGGCTACACCTTC
CASSVGGANYGYTF
>.|TRBJ1-1|.|TRBV2
TGTGCCAGCAGAAACCCTTCAGGGTCTCACACTGAAGCTTTCTTT
CASRNPSGSHTEAFF
>.|TRBJ1-5|.|TRBV19
TGTGCCAGTAGTATCGGGCCTTTAAGGCCCCAGCATTTT
CASSIGPLRPQHF
>.|TRBJ2-2|.|TRBV2
TGTGCCAGCAGTGAGGGACGGGTCGGCACCGGGGAGCTGTTTTTT
CASSEGRVGTGELFF
>.|TRBJ2-7|.|TRBV18
TGTGCCAGCTCACTGACGGACAGCTACGAGCAGTACTTC
CASSLTDSYEQYF
>.|TRBJ1-6|TRBD1|TRBV6-5
TGTGCCAGCAGAGAGGGACAGGGGGCGACTTCACCCCTCCACTTT
CASREGQGATSPLHF
>.|TRBJ1-3|.|TRBV5-1
TGCGCCAGCAGCTTGCGGCCGGGCGGAGGTGCTGGAAACACCATATATTTT
CASSLRPGGGAGNTIYF
>.|TRBJ2-3|.|TRBV5-1
TGCGCCAGCAGCTCCGGGGCGGCAGATACGCAGTATTTT
CASSSGAADTQYF
>.|TRBJ2-1|.|TRBV4-1
TGCGCCAGCGCCCTGGCGGGCATATACAATGAGCAGTTCTTC
CASALAGIYNEQFF
>few|TRBJ2-5|.|TRBV5-1
TGCGCCAGCAGCTCGAGGGGGTGGGAGACCCAGTACTTC
CASSSRGWETQYF
>once|TRBJ1-2|.|TRBV6-1
TGTGCCAGCAGTGATGGACTGAGACCGCCGCTCTATGGCTACACCTTC
CASSDGLRPPLYGYTF
>many|TRBJ2-7|TRBD2|TRBV2
TGTGCCAGTCTGCGGCAGACTAGCGGGGGGTCCGCCTACGAGCAGTACTTC
CASLRQTSGGSAYEQYF
>.|TRBJ2-7|.|TRBV6-1
TGTGCCAGCAGGAAAGACAGTTACGAGCAGTACTTC
CASRKDSYEQYF
>.|TRBJ2-1|TRBD2|TRBV6-5
TGTGCCAGCAGTTATTCCCGGACTAGCGGGAGTATTGAGCAGTTCTTC
CASSYSRTSGSIEQFF
>.|TRBJ1-1|TRBD1|TRBV7-8
TGTGCCAGCAGCTTGGGACAGAGGGGCACTGAAGCTTTCTTT
CASSLGQRGTEAFF
>once|TRBJ2-7|TRBD1|TRBV5-1
TGCGCCAGCGGCTTTTCCGGGACAGGGACGGGCGACGAGCAGTACTTC
CASGFSGTGTGDEQYF
>.|TRBJ1-3|.|TRBV6-1
TGTGCCAGCACCCTGACAGTTGCTGTCGGCACCATATATTTT
CASTLTVAVGTIYF
>.|TRBJ2-7|.|TRBV9
TGTGCCAGCAGCGTAGCTGACGCCTCCTACGAGCAGTACTTC
CASSVADASYEQYF
>.|TRBJ2-5|.|TRBV2
TGTGCCAGCAGTACAGGGCCGGGAGAGACCCAGTACTTC
CASSTGPGETQYF
>.|TRBJ1-6|.|TRBV5-1
TGCGCCAGCAGCTTGGACGCGCAGCCTAATTCACCCCTCCACTTT
CASSLDAQPNSPLHF
>.|TRBJ1-2|.|TRBV6-5
TGTGCCAGCAGTTACGACCTAGGGAACTATGGCTACACCTTC
CASSYDLGNYGYTF
>.|TRBJ1-2|.|TRBV5-8
TGTGCCAGCAGGGGATTAAGGGGTACCTATGGCTACACCTTC
CASRGLRGTYGYTF
>.|TRBJ2-7|.|TRBV5-1
TGCGCCAGCAGCTTGGGGGGAGGCACCTCCTACGAGCAGTACTTC
CASSLGGGTSYEQYF
>.|TRBJ2-1|TRBD2|TRBV19
TGTGCCAGTAGTAGCCTGGGACTAGCGGGCCACAATGAGCAGTTCTTC
CASSSLGLAGHNEQFF
>.|TRBJ1-2|.|TRBV7-9
TGTGCCAGCAGCTTAGAGGGTCAGGGAAGCTATGGCTACACCTTC
CASSLEGQGSYGYTF
>.|TRBJ2-1|.|TRBV29-1
TGCAGCGTCCCCACTAGGAATGAGCAGTTCTTC
CSVPTRNEQFF
>.|TRBJ2-1|.|TRBV7-7
TGTGCTAGCAGCTTAGGTAGTGGGTACAATGAGCAGTTCTTC
CASSLGSGYNEQFF
>.|TRBJ2-2|TRBD1|TRBV7-3
TGTGCCAGCAGCTTACAGGGGGCGCTTGCCGGGGAGCTGTTTTTT
CASSLQGALAGELFF
>.|TRBJ2-1|TRBD2|TRBV15
TGTGCCACCAGCCTGAGCGGGAGCTCCTACAATGAGCAGTTCTTC
CATSLSGSSYNEQFF
>.|TRBJ2-5|.|TRBV19
TGTGCCAGTAGTATGAGAGACAGAAGAGAGACCCAGTACTTC
CASSMRDRRETQYF
>.|TRBJ2-1|TRBD2|TRBV27
TGTGCCAGCAGTTTAACCCCTACGGGAGGGCCTGTGAATGAGCAGTTCTTC
CASSLTPTGGPVNEQFF
>.|TRBJ2-7|.|TRBV6-6
TGTGCCAGCACCGACCATCGGGGTGGGGACGAGCAGTACTTC
CASTDHRGGDEQYF
>.|TRBJ1-2|.|TRBV5-6
TGTGCCAGCAGCTTGGTGTCACAGGGCTATGGCTACACCTTC
CASSLVSQGYGYTF
>.|TRBJ1-5|TRBD1|TRBV2
TGTGCCAGCAGCCCCCAGGGGGCTAGCAATCAGCCCCAGCATTTT
CASSPQGASNQPQHF
>few|TRBJ2-7|.|TRBV2
TGTGCCAGCAGCCACTTAGGGGGGACCTACGAGCAGTACTTC
CASSHLGGTYEQYF
>once|TRBJ2-5|TRBD2|TRBV15
TGTGCCACCAGCAGAGAGGCCGGGGGGGCTGGGGAGACCCAGTACTTC
CATSREAGGAGETQYF
>.|TRBJ2-3|.|TRBV27
TGTGCCAGCAGTCCAGGGTTCAGAGATACGCAGTATTTT
CASSPGFRDTQYF
>.|TRBJ2-1|TRBD2|TRBV7-7
TGTGCTAGCAGCTTAGACGGACTAGCTGGGAATGAGCAGTTCTTC
CASSLDGLAGNEQFF
>.|TRBJ1-1|.|TRBV5-1
TGCGCCAGCAGCCCACGGACGGAAATGAACACTGAAGCTTTCTTT
CASSPRTEMNTEAFF
>.|TRBJ2-7|.|TRBV30
TGTGCCTGGAGCGGTTTCGGGCGGCAAATAGAGCAGTACTTC
CAWSGFGRQIEQYF
>.|TRBJ2-1|.|TRBV27
TGTGCCAGCAGTTATCAGTATGAGCAGTTCTTC
CASSYQYEQFF
>few|TRBJ2-1|TRBD1|TRBV6-5
TGTGCCAGCGTTCGGACAGGGGGGATCAATGAGCAGTTCTTC
CASVRTGGINEQFF